The entry that follows covers one TCR beta chain sequence. No antigen is known for it. For every CD8+ T cell subset, some 310,000 cells were flow-sorted straight into RLT lysis buffer, and each subset was sorted in triplicate. Naive CD8+ T cells were defined stringently as CD45RO-CCR7+CD27+CD95- to exclude memory contaminants. Using standard density gradient centrifugation, peripheral blood mononuclear cells were isolated from buffy coats. A FACSAria III was used to flow-sort naive CD8+ T cells into CXCR3-negative and CXCR3-positive populations. Total RNA was extracted from sorted cells using an RNeasy Mini Kit. This sample was included in a study of CXCR3-negative and CXCR3-positive naive CD8 T cells (dated by TCRdb to about 2019). As for the study more broadly: In total, some 150 million TRB reads were obtained, which works out to roughly 1.5 +/- 0.3 million reads per library. Data from roughly eleven donors, pooled across two independent experiments, went into the diversity and physicochemical repertoire analyses. TRBV-TRBJ cluster analysis included naive subsets from about 5 donors and memory cells from 3 donors. Study-wide findings and limitations: TRB CDR3s from CXCR3-positive naive cells showed higher hydrophobicity (lower Kidera factor 4), lower energy, and higher strength and volume indices than CXCR3-negative naive cells. Because surface CD5, which has been linked to self-reactivity in mice, was comparable between naive subsets, TCR interaction strength was also inferred from TRB CDR3 physicochemical properties. Freshly isolated PBMCs were used for most assays because CXCR3 expression partially decreased after cryopreservation. Both naive subsets had comparably high repertoire diversity, while memory CD8+ T cells had much lower repertoire diversity. TRBV-TRBJ usage was similar between naive CXCR3-negative and CXCR3-positive cells from the same donor, while memory cells showed distinct patterns.

The sequencer was a NextSeq 550. The Human TCR Profiling Kit (MiLaboratory) was used to make UMI-labeled 5' RACE TRB cDNA libraries. cDNA synthesis used the entire amount of extracted RNA, and PCR amplification then used the entire amount of cDNA produced. Libraries were prepared in parallel using an identical number of PCR cycles. Under the source paper's analysis protocol: MIGEC and MiXCR extracted about 53,000 +/- 10,000 unique UMI-labeled TRB cDNA molecules per library, requiring at least two reads per UMI. An average of approximately 40,000 +/- 10,000 functional in-frame TRB CDR3 nucleotide clonotypes without stop codons was found per library. After downsampling to 5000 UMI-labeled TRB molecules per sample, diversity metrics such as normalized Shannon-Wiener and Chao1 were calculated in VDJtools. VDJtools was used to calculate clonotype-size-weighted physicochemical properties of the central five CDR3 residues, namely interaction energy, strength, volume and Kidera factor 4. Each entry corresponds to one CDR3 protein sequence from reads that TCRdb reprocessed, and DNA is not given. V and J calls and clone size were set by TCRdb, not the authors. The table for this sample lists just under 90,000 distinct CDR3 sequences. Of the sample, less than 1% falls within the top ten clones.

The germline V gene encodes CDR1 LGHDT and CDR2 YNNKEL (reference sequence). The CDR3 has 17 amino acids, counting the end cysteine and phenylalanine. The entry carries no DNA sequence. The source is a human donor in good health. Some clones in this sample may be carry-over from other donors' samples. The sample comprised naive CXCR3+ CD8+ T cells from blood. In the paper's terms, the cell subset or site label means: CD45RO-CCR7+CD27+CD95- naive CD8+ T cells expressing CXCR3 (TNR3+). The chain is encoded by TRBV3-1 joined to TRBJ2-3; TCRdb lists TRBD1, though no DNA is available to test this call. The CDR3 here reads CASSSQMTGWNADTQYF.